Following are 8 T cell receptor beta chains from one sample sequenced in a study of blood T cell repertoires in COVID-19. Profiled with immunoSEQ multiplex PCR; TCRdb holds only in-frame clones, not every one. The repertoire holds 75,000 to 80,000 clones, with about 88% as singletons. Sequenced: peripheral blood. These receptors were obtained from a human donor in a cohort sampled during active COVID-19.

This rearrangement joins TRBV7-8 to TRBJ1-1; D is possibly TRBD1 (5 bases). The CDR3 is 14 residues long. Germline CDR1 SGHVS, CDR2 FQNEAQ. V was shortened by 1 base and J by 4 bases, with 10 bases between the two germline ends. CDR3 DNA sequence: TGTGCCAGCAGCTTAGTCGGGGGAGGCACTGAAGCTTTCTTT. It encodes CASSLVGGGTEAFF. The full variable domain, with the rest looked up from reference TRBV7-8 and TRBJ1-1, is GAGVSQSPRYKVAKRGQDVALRCDPISGHVSLFWYQQALGQGPEFLTYFQNEAQLDKSGLPSDRFFAERPEGSVSTLKIQRTQQEDSAVYLCASSLVGGGTEAFFGQGTRLTVV.

Note on this clone: Other DNA sequences within the sample encode an identical CDR3. CDR3 protein: CASSEAAGEDTQYF. Here the CDR3 DNA reads TGTGCCAGCAGTGAAGCAGCGGGGGAAGATACGCAGTATTTT. The chain links TRBV6-1 to TRBJ2-3; 8 positions match TRBD2. CDR3 length: 14 residues. Losses at the gene ends were 0 bases for V and 5 bases for J; bases not matched to a gene: 1. Germline assignment: CDR1 MNHNS and CDR2 SASEGT.

This chain links TRBV24-1 with TRBJ1-4, with 9 nucleotides matching TRBD1. The CDR3 is 17 residues long. Germline CDR1 KGHDR, CDR2 SFDVKD. The V and J ends lost 3 bases and 4 bases, in that order; junction bases with no gene match: 8. For the CDR3, the DNA is TGTGCCACCAGTGATCCATCTAGGACAGGGGATAATGAAAAACTGTTTTTT. Its translation: CATSDPSRTGDNEKLFF.

The chain links TRBV7-9 to TRBJ2-3, with D unresolved. Germline V gene data show CDR1 as SEHNR and CDR2 as FQNEAQ (reference sequence). The V end lost 2 bases, the J end lost 2 bases, and 11 bases lay between the germline ends. The CDR3 runs 15 residues. Here the CDR3 reads CASSLSLSPTDTQYF. DNA of the CDR3: TGTGCCAGCAGCTTATCACTGTCTCCCACAGATACGCAGTATTTT.

The chain combines TRBV7-3 with TRBJ1-4; 8 bases are shared with TRBD1. The CDR3 loop spans 13 amino acids. The V and J ends lost 6 bases and 5 bases, in that order; junction bases with no gene match: 2. Germline V gene lookup returns CDR1 SGHTA and CDR2 FQGTGA. This CDR3 is CASSRDRNEKLFF. CDR3 DNA sequence: TGTGCCAGCAGTCGGGACAGGAATGAAAAACTGTTTTTT.

This clone was observed once. The chain combines TRBV3-1 (or the pseudogene TRBV3-2) with TRBJ2-3; 7 nucleotides match TRBD2. The CDR3 contains 16 residues. Germline assignment: CDR1 LGHDT and CDR2 YNNKEL (reference sequence). V trimming: 0 bases; J trimming: 4 bases; junction bases outside the gene matches: 7. CDR3 region: CASSQDYRGVADTQYF. Written as DNA, the CDR3 is TGTGCCAGCAGCCAAGATTACCGGGGGGTCGCAGATACGCAGTATTTT.

The chain links TRBV4-1 to TRBJ2-3; 13 positions agree with TRBD2. The junction had 11 bases not matched to a gene; V was cut back by 4 bases and J by 4 bases. The germline CDR1 and CDR2 sequences are MGHRA and YSYEKL. The CDR3 runs 18 residues. The CDR3 spells CASSLTQTSGRVADTQYF. The CDR3 DNA reads as TGCGCCAGCAGCCTCACACAAACTAGCGGGAGGGTAGCAGATACGCAGTATTTT.

The chain uses TRBV4-1 and TRBJ1-3, with 8 nucleotides matching TRBD1. The CDR3 is 18 residues long. After removal of 1 base from V and 0 bases from J, the junction contained 8 bases not matched to a gene. CDR1 and CDR2 from the germline V gene are MGHRA and YSYEKL. The CDR3: CASSQGARGQSSGNTIYF. The CDR3 region has the DNA TGCGCCAGCAGCCAAGGAGCCAGGGGGCAGAGCTCTGGAAACACCATATATTTT.